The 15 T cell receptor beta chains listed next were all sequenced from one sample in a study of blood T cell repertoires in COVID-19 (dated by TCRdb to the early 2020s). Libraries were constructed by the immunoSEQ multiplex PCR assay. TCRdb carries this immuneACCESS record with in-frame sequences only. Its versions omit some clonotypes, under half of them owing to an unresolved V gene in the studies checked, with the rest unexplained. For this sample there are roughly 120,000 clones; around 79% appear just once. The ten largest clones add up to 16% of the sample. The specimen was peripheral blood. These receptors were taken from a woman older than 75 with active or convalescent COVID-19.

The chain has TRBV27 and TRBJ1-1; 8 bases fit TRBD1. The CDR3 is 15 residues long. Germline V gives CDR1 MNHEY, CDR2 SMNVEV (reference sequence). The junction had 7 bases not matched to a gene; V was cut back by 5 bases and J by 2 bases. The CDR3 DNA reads TGTGCCAGCAGTCAACAGACAGGGGATAACACTGAAGCTTTCTTT. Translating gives CASSQQTGDNTEAFF.

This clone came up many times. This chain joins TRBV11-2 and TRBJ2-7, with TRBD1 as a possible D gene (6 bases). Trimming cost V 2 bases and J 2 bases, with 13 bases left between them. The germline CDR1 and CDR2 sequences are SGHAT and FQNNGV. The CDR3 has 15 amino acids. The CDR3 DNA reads TGTGCCAGCAGCTTATGGCAGGGGCGAGCCTACGAGCAGTACTTC. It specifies CASSLWQGRAYEQYF.

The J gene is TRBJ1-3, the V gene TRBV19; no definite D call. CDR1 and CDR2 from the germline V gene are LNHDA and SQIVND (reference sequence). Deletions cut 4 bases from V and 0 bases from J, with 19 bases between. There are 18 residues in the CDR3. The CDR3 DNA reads TGTGCCAGTAGTACCCAACCTGTTCTGAAGAGCTCTGGAAACACCATATATTTT. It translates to CASSTQPVLKSSGNTIYF.

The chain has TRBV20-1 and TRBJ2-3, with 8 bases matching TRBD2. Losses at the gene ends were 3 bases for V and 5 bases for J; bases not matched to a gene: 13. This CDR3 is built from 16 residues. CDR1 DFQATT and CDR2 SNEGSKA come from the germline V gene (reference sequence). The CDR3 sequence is CSASSGAGVVIDTQYF. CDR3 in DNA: TGCAGTGCTAGTTCGGGAGCGGGAGTGGTCATAGATACGCAGTATTTT.

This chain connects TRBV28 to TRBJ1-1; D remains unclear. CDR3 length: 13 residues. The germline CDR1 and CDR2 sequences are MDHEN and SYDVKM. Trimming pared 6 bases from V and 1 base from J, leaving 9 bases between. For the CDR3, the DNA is TGTGCCAGCAGCCAACAACCGAACACTGAAGCTTTCTTT. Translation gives CASSQQPNTEAFF.

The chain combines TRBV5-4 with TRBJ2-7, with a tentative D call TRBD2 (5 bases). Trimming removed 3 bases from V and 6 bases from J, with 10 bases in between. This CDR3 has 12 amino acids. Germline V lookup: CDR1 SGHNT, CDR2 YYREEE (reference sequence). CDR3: CASSSSPGEQYF. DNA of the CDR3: TGTGCCAGCAGCTCTAGCCCTGGCGAGCAGTACTTC.

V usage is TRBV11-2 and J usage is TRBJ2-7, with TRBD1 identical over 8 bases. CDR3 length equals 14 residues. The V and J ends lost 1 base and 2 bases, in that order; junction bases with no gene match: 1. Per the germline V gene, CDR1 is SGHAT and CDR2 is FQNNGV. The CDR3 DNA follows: TGTGCCAGCAGCTTAGGGACAGGGCCCTACGAGCAGTACTTC. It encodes CASSLGTGPYEQYF.

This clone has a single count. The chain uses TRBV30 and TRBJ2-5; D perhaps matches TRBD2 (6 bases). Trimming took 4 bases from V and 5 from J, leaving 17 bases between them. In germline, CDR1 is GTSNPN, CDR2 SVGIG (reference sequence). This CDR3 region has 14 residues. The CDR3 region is CAWTRSPGEETQYF. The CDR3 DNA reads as TGTGCCTGGACCCGTTCCCCGGGAGAGGAGACCCAGTACTTC.

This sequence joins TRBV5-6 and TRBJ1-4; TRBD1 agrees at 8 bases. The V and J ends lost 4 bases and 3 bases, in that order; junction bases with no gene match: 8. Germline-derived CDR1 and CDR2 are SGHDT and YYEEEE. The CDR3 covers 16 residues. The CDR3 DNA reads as TGTGCCAGCAGCAGGGACAGGAAGAAGGCTAATGAAAAACTGTTTTTT. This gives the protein CASSRDRKKANEKLFF.

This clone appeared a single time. The CDR3 region has the DNA TGTGCCAGCAGCCAAGAACCCAGCGGGCTTAGCACAGATACGCAGTATTTT. Amino acid sequence: CASSQEPSGLSTDTQYF. This chain uses TRBV14 with TRBJ2-3; D possibly corresponds to TRBD2 (6 bases). The CDR3 has 17 amino acids. Trimming cost V 0 bases and J 0 bases, with 13 bases left between them. The germline V gene has CDR1 SGHDN and CDR2 FVKESK.

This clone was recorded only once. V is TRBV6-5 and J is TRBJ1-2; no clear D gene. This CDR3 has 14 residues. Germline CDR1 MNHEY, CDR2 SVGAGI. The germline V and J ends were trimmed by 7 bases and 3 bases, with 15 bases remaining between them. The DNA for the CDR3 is TGTGCCAGCAAATACAACGAGGGAGACTATGGCTACACCTTC. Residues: CASKYNEGDYGYTF.

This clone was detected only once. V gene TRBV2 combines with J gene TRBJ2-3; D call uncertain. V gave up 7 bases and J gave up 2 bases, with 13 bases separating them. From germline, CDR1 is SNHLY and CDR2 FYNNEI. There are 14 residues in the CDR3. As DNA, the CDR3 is TGTGCCAGCATTCGGAGCGCCGTCACAGATACGCAGTATTTT. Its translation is CASIRSAVTDTQYF.

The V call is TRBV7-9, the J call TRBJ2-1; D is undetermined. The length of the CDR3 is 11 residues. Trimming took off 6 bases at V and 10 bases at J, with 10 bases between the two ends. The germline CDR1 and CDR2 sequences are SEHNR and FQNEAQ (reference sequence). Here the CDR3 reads CASSREWEQFF. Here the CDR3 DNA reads TGTGCCAGCAGTCGCGAATGGGAGCAGTTCTTC.

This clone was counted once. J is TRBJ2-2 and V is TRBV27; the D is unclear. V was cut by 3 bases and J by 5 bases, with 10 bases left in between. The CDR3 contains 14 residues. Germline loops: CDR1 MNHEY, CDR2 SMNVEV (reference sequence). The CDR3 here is CASSLWFGTGELFF. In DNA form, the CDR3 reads TGTGCCAGCAGTTTGTGGTTCGGGACCGGGGAGCTGTTTTTT.

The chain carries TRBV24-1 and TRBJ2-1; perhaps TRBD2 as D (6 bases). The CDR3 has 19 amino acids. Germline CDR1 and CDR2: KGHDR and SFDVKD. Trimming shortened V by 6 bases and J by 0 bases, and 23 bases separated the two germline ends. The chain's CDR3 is CATSRGRTSQRDSYNEQFF. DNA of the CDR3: TGTGCCACCAGTCGAGGGAGAACTAGCCAACGTGACTCCTACAATGAGCAGTTCTTC.